Shown below are 26 T cell receptor beta chains from a single sample sequenced in a study of blood T cell repertoires in COVID-19. Assay used: immunoSEQ multiplex PCR; TCRdb lists only in-frame clones, some missing. The sample records under 300,000 clones, around nine tenths being singletons. The sample was PBMCs or T cells enriched from blood (not recorded which). Every receptor here comes from a woman in her sixties in a cohort exposed to, infected with or recovered from COVID-19 (not recorded which).

The chain employs TRBV11-2 and TRBJ2-5; 7 bases line up with TRBD2. J lost 4 bases, V lost 4 bases, and 12 bases had no gene match. CDR1 SGHAT and CDR2 FQNNGV come from the germline V gene. The CDR3 loop spans 16 amino acids. Here the CDR3 DNA reads TGTGCCAGCAGCTCCCAGATGGCGGGAGAGGGAGAGACCCAGTACTTC. This encodes CASSSQMAGEGETQYF.

The V call is TRBV7-2, the J call TRBJ2-1, with D perhaps TRBD2 (7 bases). Trimming left V 3 bases short and J 0 bases short, with 12 bases between. CDR1 and CDR2 from the germline V gene are SGHTA and FQGNSA. The CDR3 spans 16 residues. This CDR3 reads CASSFRGGVSYNEQFF. The DNA for the CDR3 is TGTGCCAGCAGCTTCCGCGGGGGCGTCTCCTACAATGAGCAGTTCTTC.

The chain links TRBV7-9 to TRBJ2-5, with D tentatively TRBD2 (8 bases). The CDR3 extends over 15 amino acids. CDR1 is SEHNR, CDR2 FQNEAQ, per germline (reference sequence). V lost 2 bases to trimming and J lost 4 bases, with 14 bases between them. CDR3 protein: CASSLTGAGGETQYF. The DNA of the CDR3 is TGTGCCAGCAGCTTAACAGGGGCGGGAGGAGAGACCCAGTACTTC.

The chain employs TRBV10-1 and TRBJ1-1, with D possibly TRBD1 on 5 matching bases. The CDR3 loop spans 16 amino acids. The germline V gene has CDR1 WNHNN and CDR2 SYGVQD (reference sequence). V was trimmed by 4 bases and J by 1 base, leaving 16 bases between them. The CDR3 region is CASSGGGLNPNTEAFF. CDR3 nucleotide sequence: TGCGCCAGCAGTGGGGGGGGATTAAATCCGAACACTGAAGCTTTCTTT.

This rearrangement joins TRBV7-6 to TRBJ2-1; D uncertain. V lost 2 bases and J lost 5, with 22 bases in between. Germline assignment: CDR1 SGHVS and CDR2 FNYEAQ. This CDR3 has 18 amino acids. CDR3 sequence (DNA): TGTGCCAGCAGCTTAAGGCACAAGGCGAACTACCTCCACAATGAGCAGTTCTTC. Its translation is CASSLRHKANYLHNEQFF.

V and J are TRBV11-2 and TRBJ1-4; D is unresolved. The V gene's germline CDR1 is SGHAT and CDR2 FQNNGV. Trimming removed 5 bases from V and 0 bases from J, with 4 bases in between. The CDR3 loop spans 13 amino acids. The CDR3 nucleotides read TGTGCCAGCAGCGCTACAACTAATGAAAAACTGTTTTTT. It encodes CASSATTNEKLFF.

The chain joins TRBV6-2 or TRBV6-3 to TRBJ1-3; D is unresolved. Looked up from germline, CDR1 is MNHEY and CDR2 is SVGEGT. This CDR3 has 14 residues. V lost 6 bases and J 2 bases, leaving 11 bases between the germline ends. CDR3 DNA: TGTGCCAGCAGCGGCGGGGAAACTGGAAACACCATATATTTT. Protein: CASSGGETGNTIYF.

In its sample, this clone was seen a few times. This chain uses TRBV6-2 or TRBV6-3 with TRBJ2-1; D is perhaps TRBD2 (6 bases). Germline CDR1 and CDR2: MNHEY and SVGEGT. V was pared by 0 bases and J by 3 bases, with 12 bases between. The CDR3 has 16 residues. In nucleotides, the CDR3 is TGTGCCAGCAGTTACTCAAAGACTAGGGGCTACAATGAGCAGTTCTTC. Translating gives CASSYSKTRGYNEQFF.

The chain combines TRBV30 with TRBJ2-3; D not resolved. CDR1 is GTSNPN, CDR2 SVGIG, per germline (reference sequence). The length of the CDR3 is 13 residues. V shed 5 bases and J shed 0 bases, with 9 bases lying between them. The CDR3 nucleotides are TGTGCCTGGCAGGTTACCAGCACAGATACGCAGTATTTT. It is translated as CAWQVTSTDTQYF.

This chain connects TRBV12-3 or TRBV12-4 to TRBJ2-1; TRBD1 is a possible D gene (7 bases). Trimming pared 10 bases from V and 9 bases from J, leaving 10 bases between. The CDR3 loop spans 10 amino acids. The CDR3 DNA sequence: TGTGCCATCCAGGGGGGTGAGCAGTTCTTC. It yields the protein CAIQGGEQFF.

This sequence joins TRBV28 and TRBJ1-2; 11 positions agree with TRBD1. CDR1 is MDHEN, CDR2 SYDVKM, per germline. V trimming: 6 bases; J trimming: 7 bases; junction bases outside the gene matches: 7. The CDR3 extends over 14 amino acids. CDR3 residues: CASRGGQGGLGYTF. The CDR3 nucleotides read TGTGCCAGCAGAGGGGGACAGGGGGGTCTTGGCTACACCTTC.

In DNA, the CDR3 is TGCGCCAGCAGCTCCGGACTAGCTGGTGAGCAGTTCTTC. It specifies CASSSGLAGEQFF. This chain uses TRBV5-1 with TRBJ2-1, with 8 bases matching TRBD2. V was clipped by 3 bases and J by 9 bases; unmatched bases: 5. CDR1 is SGHRS and CDR2 is YFSETQ in the germline V gene. This CDR3 is 13 amino acids long.

The rearrangement joins TRBV28 to TRBJ1-2, with TRBD1 matching over 9 bases. CDR1 and CDR2 from the germline V gene are MDHEN and SYDVKM. CDR3 length equals 14 residues. V gave up 4 bases and J gave up 4 bases; unmatched junction bases: 4. DNA of the CDR3: TGTGCCAGCAGTTCCGGACAGGGGACCTATGGCTACACCTTC. This gives the protein CASSSGQGTYGYTF.

The chain recombines TRBV27 with TRBJ2-3; D is perhaps TRBD1 (5 bases). Germline-derived CDR1 and CDR2 are MNHEY and SMNVEV (reference sequence). Deletions cut 3 bases from V and 2 bases from J, with 21 bases between. The CDR3 length is 18 residues. CDR3 residues: CASSFSRQGPGHTDTQYF. CDR3 DNA: TGTGCCAGCAGTTTCTCCCGGCAAGGCCCAGGACACACAGATACGCAGTATTTT.

Concerning this clone itself: Distinct nucleotide sequences in the sample also encode this CDR3. The V call is TRBV28, the J call TRBJ1-4; D uncertain. The V gene lost 2 bases and the J gene lost 3 bases, with 10 bases spanning the gap. The germline CDR1 and CDR2 sequences are MDHEN and SYDVKM. The CDR3 totals 15 residues. The DNA of the CDR3 is TGTGCCAGCAGTTTAAGAGGGAGGGCTAATGAAAAACTGTTTTTT. It codes for CASSLRGRANEKLFF.

The V gene is TRBV9, the J gene TRBJ1-2; TRBD1 aligns across 7 bases. V gave up 2 bases and J gave up 3 bases; unmatched junction bases: 4. CDR1 SGDLS and CDR2 YYNGEE come from the germline V gene. This CDR3 is 14 amino acids long. This CDR3 is CASSVPTGDYGYTF. CDR3 DNA sequence: TGTGCCAGCAGCGTCCCAACAGGGGACTATGGCTACACCTTC. Based on the CDR3 plus reference TRBV9 and TRBJ1-2, the full variable domain is DSGVTQTPKHLITATGQRVTLRCSPRSGDLSVYWYQQSLDQGLQFLIQYYNGEERAKGNILERFSAQQFPDLHSELNLSSLELGDSALYFCASSVPTGDYGYTFGSGTRLTVV.

This chain uses TRBV5-1 with TRBJ1-1, with 9 positions matching TRBD1. The V gene end was trimmed by 0 bases and the J gene end by 6 bases; junction bases not matched to a gene: 3. The CDR3 length is 14 residues. Germline values: CDR1 SGHRS, CDR2 YFSETQ. This CDR3 is CASSLGQGVPEAFF. The CDR3 DNA reads as TGCGCCAGCAGCTTGGGACAGGGGGTCCCTGAAGCTTTCTTT.

This clone showed up just once. This sequence joins TRBV19 and TRBJ2-1; 8 bases fit TRBD2. The germline V gene has CDR1 LNHDA and CDR2 SQIVND (reference sequence). This CDR3 spans 14 amino acids. The V segment lost 6 bases and the J segment 6 bases; nucleotides outside the gene matches: 7. The CDR3 spells CASREQRESNEQFF. CDR3 in DNA: TGTGCCAGTAGGGAACAGCGGGAGTCCAATGAGCAGTTCTTC.

This clone was picked up a small number of times. V is TRBV28 and J is TRBJ2-2; TRBD2 is a possible D gene (7 bases). The V gene's germline CDR1 is MDHEN and CDR2 SYDVKM. CDR3 length: 14 amino acids. The germline V and J ends were trimmed by 2 bases and 8 bases, with 12 bases remaining between them. CDR3: CASSLGGAFGELFF. The CDR3 DNA is TGTGCCAGCAGTTTAGGGGGGGCGTTTGGGGAGCTGTTTTTT.

This chain links TRBV7-3 with TRBJ2-1; 10 bases are a match to TRBD2. The germline V gene has CDR1 SGHTA and CDR2 FQGTGA. There are 14 residues in the CDR3. J lost 8 bases, V lost 5 bases, and 6 bases had no gene match. The CDR3 loop is CASSGGLASDEQFF. DNA of the CDR3: TGTGCCAGCAGCGGGGGACTAGCGAGTGATGAGCAGTTCTTC.

V usage is TRBV27 and J usage is TRBJ2-7, with a possible D match to TRBD1 (7 bases). Trimming stripped 2 bases from V and 2 bases from J, with 10 bases between. CDR3 length: 14 amino acids. Germline V CDR1 and CDR2: MNHEY, SMNVEV (reference sequence). DNA for the CDR3: TGTGCCAGCAGTTTAGGCGGGACAGCCTACGAGCAGTACTTC. Translated, it gives CASSLGGTAYEQYF.

This chain uses TRBV7-8 with TRBJ1-4; D possibly corresponds to TRBD1 (6 bases). Germline V gene lookup returns CDR1 SGHVS and CDR2 FQNEAQ. CDR3 length equals 16 residues. V was clipped by 7 bases and J by 4 bases, with 19 bases between them. The CDR3: CASKTGRQEFNEKLFF. In nucleotides, the CDR3 is TGTGCCAGCAAGACTGGTAGACAGGAATTTAATGAAAAACTGTTTTTT. The full variable domain, in which reference TRBV7-8 and TRBJ1-4 provide the parts outside the CDR3, is GAGVSQSPRYKVAKRGQDVALRCDPISGHVSLFWYQQALGQGPEFLTYFQNEAQLDKSGLPSDRFFAERPEGSVSTLKIQRTQQEDSAVYLCASKTGRQEFNEKLFFGSGTQLSVL.

This chain connects TRBV9 to TRBJ2-7; D might be TRBD2 (5 bases). Trimming left V 3 bases short and J 6 bases short, with 10 bases between. The germline CDR1 and CDR2 sequences are SGDLS and YYNGEE. CDR3 length: 12 amino acids. This CDR3 reads CASSGSVGEQYF. DNA for the CDR3: TGTGCCAGCAGCGGTAGCGTTGGCGAGCAGTACTTC.

This rearrangement joins TRBV28 to TRBJ1-2; unclear D gene. This CDR3 spans 13 amino acids. Germline loops: CDR1 MDHEN, CDR2 SYDVKM. Trimming took 6 bases from V and 8 from J, leaving 16 bases between them. The CDR3 spells CASRGRRMGGYTF. DNA of the CDR3: TGTGCCAGCAGAGGCAGGAGGATGGGGGGCTACACCTTC.

This chain uses TRBV6-5 with TRBJ1-2, with 7 positions matching TRBD1. The V gene end was trimmed by 9 bases and the J gene end by 1 base; junction bases not matched to a gene: 5. The CDR3 covers 13 residues. Germline assignment: CDR1 MNHEY and CDR2 SVGAGI. CDR3 coding DNA: TGTGCCAGTCTGAGGGGGCTTAACTATGGCTACACCTTC. Protein sequence: CASLRGLNYGYTF.

The V call is TRBV7-6, the J call TRBJ2-2, with 8 bases aligning to TRBD1. The V gene end was trimmed by 4 bases and the J gene end by 2 bases; junction bases not matched to a gene: 9. This CDR3 has 17 residues. Germline CDR1 and CDR2: SGHVS and FNYEAQ. In nucleotides, the CDR3 is TGTGCCAGCAGCTCCTCAGGGGGCCTGGGAAACACCGGGGAGCTGTTTTTT. It is translated as CASSSSGGLGNTGELFF. Together with reference TRBV7-6 and TRBJ2-2, the CDR3 gives the full variable domain: GAGVSQSPRYKVTKRGQDVALRCDPISGHVSLYWYRQALGQGPEFLTYFNYEAQQDKSGLPNDRFSAERPEGSISTLTIQRTEQRDSAMYRCASSSSGGLGNTGELFFGEGSRLTVL.